The clone carrying this T cell receptor (beta chain) was counted a single time. This record comes from a study of blood T cell repertoires in COVID-19. In the study overall: Sources were T cells, B-cell-depleted T cells, or PBMCs; the material itself was cDNA or gDNA.

Clones were sequenced by immunoSEQ multiplex PCR, and TCRdb holds only the in-frame ones, with some missing. The repertoire includes 200,000 to 250,000 clones, around 80% of them detected once, and about 15% sits in the top ten. Individuals aged about 18 to 100 years were recruited from 24 US areas. Cohorts were assigned according to the clinical history that participants reported. Two negative PCRs, clearance, or symptom resolution had been documented for recovered Cohort 3 donors. The TCR was taken from a man in his forties who had recovered from COVID-19. Sequenced material: PBMCs or T cells enriched from blood (not recorded which).

The CDR3 spells CASAGVGETQYF. The CDR3 DNA reads TGTGCTAGTGCAGGGGTAGGAGAGACCCAGTACTTC. This chain joins TRBV12-5 and TRBJ2-5; D might be TRBD1 (6 bases). CDR3 length: 12 amino acids. Germline CDR1 reads LGHNT; CDR2 reads FRNRAP. V was cut by 7 bases and J by 4 bases, with 10 bases left in between.